This TCR beta chain is from a study of cytomegalovirus exposure and HLA in healthy donors. Study-level information: In an earlier analysis, 95 million to 130 million unique TCR beta sequences were found from some 200 million T cells. Study conclusions and caveats: Productive rates of about 87% or about 30% were seen for most TCR beta V segments in an earlier analysis.

Comments on this clone: Its antigen is unidentified.

CDR1 is MNHNY and CDR2 is SVGAGI in the germline V gene (reference sequence). This CDR3 contains 14 residues. Deletions cut 6 bases from V and 6 bases from J, with 14 bases between. PCR primers comprised 60 Vbeta and 13 Jbeta primers. Here immunoSEQ multiplex PCR was the method, and the copy in TCRdb shows in-frame clones only, minus some. The repertoire holds about 120,000 clones, with roughly 80% as singletons. The clonotype comes from a man aged 30-40 years in good health and CMV-seropositive. The rearrangement uses TRBV6-6 and TRBJ1-4; D may be TRBD1 (6 bases). The specimen was PBMCs. CDR3 coding DNA: TGTGCCAGCAGGGGGGCAATGGGTGATGAAAAACTGTTTTTT. Translated: CASRGAMGDEKLFF.